Each of the 19 T cell receptor beta chains below was sequenced from the same sample in a study of blood T cell repertoires in COVID-19. This table comes from immunoSEQ multiplex PCR, and its TCRdb copy is limited to in-frame clones, with some not included. The sample lists over 120,000 clones, about 85% occurring once. The sample consisted of peripheral blood. These TCRs come from a human donor with acute or convalescent COVID-19. The donor label of this sample is uncertain.

The J gene is TRBJ2-5, the V gene TRBV5-5; perhaps TRBD2 as D (6 bases). The CDR3 consists of 11 residues. The germline V gene has CDR1 SGHKS and CDR2 YYEKEE (reference sequence). Trimming shortened V by 4 bases and J by 5 bases, and 6 bases separated the two germline ends. The CDR3 bases are TGTGCCAGCAGCGGGGGGGAGACCCAGTACTTC. It encodes CASSGGETQYF.

A note on this clone: Other DNA sequences in the sample encode the same CDR3. The chain is built from TRBV9 and TRBJ2-5; tentatively, D is TRBD2 (5 bases). From germline, CDR1 is SGDLS and CDR2 YYNGEE. The ends were cut back, 0 bases at V and 2 bases at J, with 5 bases in the middle. CDR3 length equals 13 residues. In DNA form, the CDR3 reads TGTGCCAGCAGCGTAGCGGGGCAAGAGACCCAGTACTTC. It yields the protein CASSVAGQETQYF. The complete variable domain, with remaining parts taken from reference TRBV9 and TRBJ2-5, reads DSGVTQTPKHLITATGQRVTLRCSPRSGDLSVYWYQQSLDQGLQFLIQYYNGEERAKGNILERFSAQQFPDLHSELNLSSLELGDSALYFCASSVAGQETQYFGPGTRLLVL.

This sequence joins TRBV7-2 and TRBJ1-2; TRBD1 matches 8 bases. This CDR3 has 13 amino acids. CDR1 and CDR2 from the germline V gene are SGHTA and FQGNSA. J gave up 14 bases and V 1 base, and 9 bases lay outside the gene matches. The CDR3 nucleotides read TGTGCCAGCAGCTTAGATGTGACAGGGGTCTGGACCTTC. It yields the protein CASSLDVTGVWTF.

This clone was seen just once. The rearrangement joins TRBV11-1 to TRBJ2-1; 13 nucleotides agree with TRBD2. This CDR3 is built from 16 residues. Per germline, CDR1 SGHAT and CDR2 FQDESV (reference sequence). J was trimmed by 6 bases and V by 2 bases; bases with no gene match: 4. This chain's CDR3 is CASSLKTSGRLNEQFF. In nucleotides, the CDR3 is TGTGCCAGCAGCTTAAAGACTAGCGGGAGGCTCAATGAGCAGTTCTTC.

A few counts support this clone. The rearrangement links TRBV5-1 to TRBJ2-7; D ambiguous. The germline V gene has CDR1 SGHRS and CDR2 YFSETQ. The ends were cut back, 4 bases at V and 6 bases at J, with 14 bases in the middle. The CDR3 is 13 residues long. DNA for the CDR3: TGCGCCAGCAGCCCGGAGACCGGCCGCGAGCAGTACTTC. This gives the protein CASSPETGREQYF.

The rearrangement uses TRBV7-2 and TRBJ2-5, with 7 bases matching TRBD1. V gave up 6 bases and J gave up 5 bases; unmatched junction bases: 9. The CDR3 contains 14 residues. Germline CDR1 and CDR2: SGHTA and FQGNSA. As DNA, the CDR3 is TGTGCCAGCAGTTCAACAGGGGTCTTCGAGACCCAGTACTTC. Its translation: CASSSTGVFETQYF.

This clone was observed a single time. The chain combines TRBV6-6 with TRBJ1-1, with D unclear. CDR1 MNHNY and CDR2 SVGAGI come from the germline V gene (reference sequence). This CDR3 is 15 amino acids long. V was clipped by 0 bases and J by 1 base, with 9 bases between them. The CDR3 region has the DNA TGTGCCAGCAGTTACTCGATATCCGGGAACACTGAAGCTTTCTTT. The encoded protein is CASSYSISGNTEAFF.

The chain has TRBV6-1 and TRBJ1-2, with D perhaps matching TRBD1 (5 bases). CDR3 length: 13 residues. Germline V gene data show CDR1 as MNHNS and CDR2 as SASEGT. V was trimmed by 1 base and J by 6 bases, leaving 9 bases between them. The CDR3 DNA sequence: TGTGCCAGCAGTGAAGTAGGGGATCATGGCTACACCTTC. This translates into CASSEVGDHGYTF.

The rearrangement links TRBV19 to TRBJ1-3; TRBD1 matches at 11 bases. CDR1 is LNHDA, CDR2 SQIVND, per germline (reference sequence). The CDR3 totals 16 residues. The V segment lost 4 bases and the J segment 4 bases; nucleotides outside the gene matches: 6. The CDR3 nucleotides read TGTGCCAGTAGTACCTACCGGACAGGGGGCGGAAACACCATATATTTT. It encodes CASSTYRTGGGNTIYF.

CDR3 in amino acids: CASSLMSGGNTIYF. The CDR3 DNA is TGTGCCAGCAGTTTAATGTCAGGTGGAAACACCATATATTTT. The chain uses TRBV28 and TRBJ1-3; D is unresolved. CDR3 length: 14 amino acids. V was shortened by 2 bases and J by 3 bases, with 8 bases between the two germline ends. Germline V lookup: CDR1 MDHEN, CDR2 SYDVKM.

This chain connects TRBV28 to TRBJ2-7; TRBD2 matches 8 bases. After removal of 6 bases from V and 3 bases from J, the junction contained 7 bases not matched to a gene. The germline CDR1 and CDR2 sequences are MDHEN and SYDVKM. This CDR3 has 14 amino acids. CDR3 in DNA: TGTGCCAGCAGCATAGCGGGAAAACTCTACGAGCAGTACGTC. Residues: CASSIAGKLYEQYV.

The chain employs TRBV2 and TRBJ2-1; 10 bases fit TRBD1. This CDR3 comprises 15 residues. CDR1 SNHLY and CDR2 FYNNEI come from the germline V gene. With V trimmed by 7 bases and J by 1 base, 4 bases remained unmatched. The CDR3 DNA follows: TGTGCCAGCACGAGGGACAGGGGATCCTACAATGAGCAGTTCTTC. Protein sequence: CASTRDRGSYNEQFF. The full variable domain, completed using reference TRBV2 and TRBJ2-1, is EPEVTQTPSHQVTQMGQEVILRCVPISNHLYFYWYRQILGQKVEFLVSFYNNEISEKSEIFDDQFSVERPDGSNFTLKIRSTKLEDSAMYFCASTRDRGSYNEQFFGPGTRLTVL.

The chain couples TRBV7-9 to TRBJ2-3; the D is unclear. The ends were cut back, 2 bases at V and 2 bases at J, with 8 bases in the middle. Germline assignment: CDR1 SEHNR and CDR2 FQNEAQ (reference sequence). The CDR3 is 14 amino acids. The CDR3 nucleotides are TGTGCCAGCAGCTTAAGCGAACCCACAGATACGCAGTATTTT. Its translation: CASSLSEPTDTQYF. Filled out from reference TRBV7-9 and TRBJ2-3, the complete variable domain reads DTGVSQNPRHKITKRGQNVTFRCDPISEHNRLYWYRQTLGQGPEFLTYFQNEAQLEKSRLLSDRFSAERPKGSFSTLEIQRTEQGDSAMYLCASSLSEPTDTQYFGPGTRLTVL.

The genes are TRBV15 and TRBJ1-5; D is ambiguous. The length of the CDR3 is 13 residues. V gave up 0 bases and J gave up 6 bases, with 6 bases separating them. The V gene's germline CDR1 is LNHNV and CDR2 YYDKDF (reference sequence). The CDR3 DNA sequence: TGTGCCACCAGCAGAGATCTAGGTCAGCCCCAGCATTTT. Protein product: CATSRDLGQPQHF.

This sequence joins TRBV7-9 and TRBJ2-1; the match to TRBD2 covers 8 bases. With 3 bases clipped from V and 3 bases from J, the junction kept 7 bases outside the gene matches. The CDR3 contains 16 residues. Germline V gene sequence: CDR1 SEHNR, CDR2 FQNEAQ (reference sequence). The DNA for the CDR3 is TGTGCCAGCAGCTTCCTTGGGCGGGGGGACTACAATGAGCAGTTCTTC. This encodes CASSFLGRGDYNEQFF.

The V gene is TRBV5-5, the J gene TRBJ2-3; 7 bases align to TRBD2. Germline V gene lookup returns CDR1 SGHKS and CDR2 YYEKEE (reference sequence). The CDR3 length is 13 residues. V lost 2 bases to trimming and J lost 5 bases; unmatched junction nucleotides: 2. The CDR3 region has the DNA TGTGCCAGCAGCTTTGCGGGAGTAGATACGCAGTATTTT. The encoded protein is CASSFAGVDTQYF.

This chain uses TRBV5-6 with TRBJ1-2; 10 nucleotides agree with TRBD1. The CDR3 sequence is 14 residues long. Germline V gives CDR1 SGHDT, CDR2 YYEEEE. The J segment lost 7 bases and the V segment lost 2 bases, leaving 5 bases of the junction unmatched. The CDR3 coding sequence is TGTGCCAGCAGCTTCGACAGGGGGCTCGGTGGCTACACCTTC. Its translation: CASSFDRGLGGYTF.

The V gene is TRBV30, the J gene TRBJ1-2, with 10 bases matching TRBD1. The CDR3 has 13 amino acids. In germline, CDR1 is GTSNPN, CDR2 SVGIG (reference sequence). Trimming cost V 3 bases and J 7 bases; bases outside gene matches: 5. The CDR3 sequence: CAWRPGQGVGYTF. CDR3 DNA: TGTGCCTGGAGGCCAGGACAGGGGGTTGGCTACACCTTC.

The chain employs TRBV6-5 and TRBJ1-4; unclear D gene. V was cut by 0 bases and J by 4 bases, with 12 bases left in between. CDR1 and CDR2 (germline): MNHEY, SVGAGI. CDR3 length: 16 residues. In nucleotides, the CDR3 is TGTGCCAGCAGTTACTCGGAAACAGCTCTTAATGAAAAACTGTTTTTT. Translated: CASSYSETALNEKLFF.